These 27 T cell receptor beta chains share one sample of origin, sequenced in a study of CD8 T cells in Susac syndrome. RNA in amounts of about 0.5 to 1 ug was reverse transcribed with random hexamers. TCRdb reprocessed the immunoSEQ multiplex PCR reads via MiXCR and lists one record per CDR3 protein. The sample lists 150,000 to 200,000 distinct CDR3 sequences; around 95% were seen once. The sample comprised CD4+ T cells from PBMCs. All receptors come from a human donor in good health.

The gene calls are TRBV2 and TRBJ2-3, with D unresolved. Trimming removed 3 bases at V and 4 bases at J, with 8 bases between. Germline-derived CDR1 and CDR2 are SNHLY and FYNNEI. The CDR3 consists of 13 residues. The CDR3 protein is CASSDLASDTQYF. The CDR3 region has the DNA TGTGCCAGCAGTGACTTGGCGTCAGATACGCAGTATTTT.

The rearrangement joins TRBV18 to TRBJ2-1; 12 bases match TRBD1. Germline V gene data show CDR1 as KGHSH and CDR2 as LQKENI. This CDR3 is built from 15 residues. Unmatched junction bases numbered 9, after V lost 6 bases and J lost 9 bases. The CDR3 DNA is TGTGCCAGCTCGCCTGGGACAGGGGGCAAGGCTGAGCAGTTCTTC. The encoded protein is CASSPGTGGKAEQFF.

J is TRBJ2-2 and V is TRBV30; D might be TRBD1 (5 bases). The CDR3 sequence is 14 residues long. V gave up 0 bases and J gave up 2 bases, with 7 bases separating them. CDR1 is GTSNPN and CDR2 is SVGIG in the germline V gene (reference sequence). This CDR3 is CAWSVDSNTGELFF. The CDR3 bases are TGTGCCTGGAGTGTTGACAGTAACACCGGGGAGCTGTTTTTT.

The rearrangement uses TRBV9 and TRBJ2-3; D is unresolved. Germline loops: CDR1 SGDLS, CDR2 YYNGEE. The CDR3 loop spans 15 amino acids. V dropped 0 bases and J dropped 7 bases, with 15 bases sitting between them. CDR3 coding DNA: TGTGCCAGCAGCGTAGAGGCTGAGACACTCAATACGCAGTATTTT. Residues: CASSVEAETLNTQYF.

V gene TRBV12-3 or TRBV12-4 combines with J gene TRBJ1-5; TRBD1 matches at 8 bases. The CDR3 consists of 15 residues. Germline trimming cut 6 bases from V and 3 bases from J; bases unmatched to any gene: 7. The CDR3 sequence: CASSPRQGANQPQHF. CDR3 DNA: TGTGCCAGCAGCCCTCGGCAGGGGGCCAATCAGCCCCAGCATTTT.

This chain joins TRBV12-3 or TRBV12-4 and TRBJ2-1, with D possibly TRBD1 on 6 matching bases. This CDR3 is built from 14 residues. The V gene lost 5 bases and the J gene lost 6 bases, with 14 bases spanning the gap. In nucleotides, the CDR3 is TGTGCCAGCAGTCTTGTACAGGGCATCAATGAGCAGTTCTTC. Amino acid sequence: CASSLVQGINEQFF.

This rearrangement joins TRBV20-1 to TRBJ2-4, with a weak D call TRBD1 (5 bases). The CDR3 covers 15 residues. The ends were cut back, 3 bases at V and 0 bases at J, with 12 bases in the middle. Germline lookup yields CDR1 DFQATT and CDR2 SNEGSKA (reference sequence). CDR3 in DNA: TGCAGTGCTAGCGTCCAGGGTCTAGCCAAAAACATTCAGTACTTC. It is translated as CSASVQGLAKNIQYF.

CDR3 in amino acids: CASSQGGPYGYTF. The CDR3 nucleotides are TGTGCCAGCAGCCAAGGGGGCCCCTATGGCTACACCTTC. V is TRBV14 and J is TRBJ1-2; TRBD1 might be the D (5 bases). V shed 1 base and J shed 4 bases, with 7 bases lying between them. The CDR3 totals 13 residues. Germline CDR1 reads SGHDN; CDR2 reads FVKESK. Full variable domain (rest looked up from reference TRBV14 and TRBJ1-2): EAGVTQFPSHSVIEKGQTVTLRCDPISGHDNLYWYRRVMGKEIKFLLHFVKESKQDESGMPNNRFLAERTGGTYSTLKVQPAELEDSGVYFCASSQGGPYGYTFGSGTRLTVV.

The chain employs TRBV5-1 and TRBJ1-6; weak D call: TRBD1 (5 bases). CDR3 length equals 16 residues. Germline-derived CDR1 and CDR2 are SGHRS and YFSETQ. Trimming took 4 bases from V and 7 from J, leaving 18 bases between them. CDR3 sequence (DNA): TGCGCCAGCAGCCCCTTTGATGGAGGGACCAATTCACCCCTCCACTTT. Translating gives CASSPFDGGTNSPLHF.

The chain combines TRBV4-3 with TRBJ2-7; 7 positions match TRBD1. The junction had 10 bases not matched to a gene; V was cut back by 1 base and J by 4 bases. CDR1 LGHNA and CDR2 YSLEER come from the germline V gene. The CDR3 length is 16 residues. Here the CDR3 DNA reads TGCGCCAGCAGCCAAGGAGCCGGGACAGCAAGATACGAGCAGTACTTC. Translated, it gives CASSQGAGTARYEQYF.

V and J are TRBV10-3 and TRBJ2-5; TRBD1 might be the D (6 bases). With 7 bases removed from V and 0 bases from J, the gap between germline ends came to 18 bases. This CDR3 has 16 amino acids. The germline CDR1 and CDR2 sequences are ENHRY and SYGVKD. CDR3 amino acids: CAITLPTGKYQETQYF. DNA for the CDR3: TGTGCCATCACTCTTCCAACAGGGAAGTACCAAGAGACCCAGTACTTC.

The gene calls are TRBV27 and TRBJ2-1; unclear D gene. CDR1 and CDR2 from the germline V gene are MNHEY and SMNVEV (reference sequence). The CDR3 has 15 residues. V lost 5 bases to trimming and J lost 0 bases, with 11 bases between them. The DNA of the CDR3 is TGTGCCAGCAGTACCCCCAGCAGCTCCTACAATGAGCAGTTCTTC. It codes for CASSTPSSSYNEQFF.

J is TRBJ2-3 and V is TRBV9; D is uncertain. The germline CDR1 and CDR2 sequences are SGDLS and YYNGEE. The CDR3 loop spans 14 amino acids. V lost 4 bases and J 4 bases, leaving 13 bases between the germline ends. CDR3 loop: CASSPRSIADTQYF. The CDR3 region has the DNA TGTGCCAGCAGCCCCCGGTCTATAGCAGATACGCAGTATTTT.

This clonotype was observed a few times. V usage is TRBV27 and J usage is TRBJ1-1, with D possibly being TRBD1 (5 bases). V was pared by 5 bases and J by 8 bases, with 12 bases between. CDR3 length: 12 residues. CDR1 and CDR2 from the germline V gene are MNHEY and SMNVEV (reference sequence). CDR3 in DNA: TGTGCCAGCAGTCCCACAGGAACGGAAGCTTTCTTT. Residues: CASSPTGTEAFF.

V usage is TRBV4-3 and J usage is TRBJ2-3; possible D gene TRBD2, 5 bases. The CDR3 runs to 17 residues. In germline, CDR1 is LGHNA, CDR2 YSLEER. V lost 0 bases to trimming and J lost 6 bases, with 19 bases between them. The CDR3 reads CASSQDERTPAMDTQYF. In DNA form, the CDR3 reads TGCGCCAGCAGCCAAGATGAACGGACTCCTGCAATGGATACGCAGTATTTT.

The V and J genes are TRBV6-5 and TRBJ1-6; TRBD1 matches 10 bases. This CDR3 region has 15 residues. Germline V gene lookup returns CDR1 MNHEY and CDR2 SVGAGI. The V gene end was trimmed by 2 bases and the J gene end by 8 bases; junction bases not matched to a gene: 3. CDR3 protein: CASSYIGTGDSPLHF. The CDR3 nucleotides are TGTGCCAGCAGTTACATCGGGACAGGGGATTCACCCCTCCACTTT.

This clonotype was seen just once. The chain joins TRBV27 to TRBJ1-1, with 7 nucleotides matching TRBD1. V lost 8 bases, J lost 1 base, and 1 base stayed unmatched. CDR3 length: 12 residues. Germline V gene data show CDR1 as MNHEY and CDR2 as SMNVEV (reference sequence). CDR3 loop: CASRDRNTEAFF. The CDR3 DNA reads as TGTGCCAGCCGGGACAGGAACACTGAAGCTTTCTTT.

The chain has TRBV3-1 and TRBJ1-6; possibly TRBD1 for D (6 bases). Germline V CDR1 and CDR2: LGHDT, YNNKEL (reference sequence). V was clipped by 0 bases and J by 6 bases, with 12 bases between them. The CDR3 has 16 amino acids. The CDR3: CASSQDAGASNSPLHF. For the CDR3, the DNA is TGTGCCAGCAGCCAAGATGCGGGGGCGTCTAATTCACCCCTCCACTTT.

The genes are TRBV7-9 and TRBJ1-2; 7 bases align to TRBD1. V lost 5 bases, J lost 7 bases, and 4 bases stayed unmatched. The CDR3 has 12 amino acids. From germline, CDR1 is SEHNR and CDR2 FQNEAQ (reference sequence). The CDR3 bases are TGTGCCAGCAGCCCCTGGACAGGTGGCTACACCTTC. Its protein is CASSPWTGGYTF.

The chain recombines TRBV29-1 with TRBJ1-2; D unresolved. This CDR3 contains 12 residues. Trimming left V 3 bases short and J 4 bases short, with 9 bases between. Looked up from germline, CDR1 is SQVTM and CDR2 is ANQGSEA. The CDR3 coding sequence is TGCAGCGTTGATCCGGGTAGCTATGGCTACACCTTC. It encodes CSVDPGSYGYTF.

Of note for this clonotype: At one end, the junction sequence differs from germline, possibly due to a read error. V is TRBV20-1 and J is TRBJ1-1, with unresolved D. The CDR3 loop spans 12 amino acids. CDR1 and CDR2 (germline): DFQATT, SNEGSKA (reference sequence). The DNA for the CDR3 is TGCAGTGCTCGAGAGTGGAACACTGAAGCTTTCTTT. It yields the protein CSAREWNTEAFF.

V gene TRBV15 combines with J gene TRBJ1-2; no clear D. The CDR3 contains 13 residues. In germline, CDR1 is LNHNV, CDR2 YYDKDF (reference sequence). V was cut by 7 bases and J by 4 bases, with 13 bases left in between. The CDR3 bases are TGTGCCACCACCGGCGGGCTCGGCTATGGCTACACCTTC. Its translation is CATTGGLGYGYTF.

CDR3 in amino acids: CASLWTGYNEQFF. The DNA of the CDR3 is TGTGCCAGCCTATGGACAGGGTACAATGAGCAGTTCTTC. This sequence joins TRBV6-6 and TRBJ2-1; 8 bases agree with TRBD1. Germline V gene lookup returns CDR1 MNHNY and CDR2 SVGAGI (reference sequence). V lost 8 bases, J lost 4 bases, and 4 bases stayed unmatched. There are 13 residues in the CDR3.

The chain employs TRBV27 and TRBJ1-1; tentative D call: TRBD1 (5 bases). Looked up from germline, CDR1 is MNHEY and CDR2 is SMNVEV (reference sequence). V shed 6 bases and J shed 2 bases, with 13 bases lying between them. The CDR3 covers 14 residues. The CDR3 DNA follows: TGTGCCAGCAGAGAAGGGACGGCCAACACTGAAGCTTTCTTT. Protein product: CASREGTANTEAFF.

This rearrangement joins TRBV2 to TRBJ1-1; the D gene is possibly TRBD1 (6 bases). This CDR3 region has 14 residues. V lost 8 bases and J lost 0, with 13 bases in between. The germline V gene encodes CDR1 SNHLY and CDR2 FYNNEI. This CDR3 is CASDRSDLNTEAFF. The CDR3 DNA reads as TGTGCCAGCGACAGGTCGGATTTGAACACTGAAGCTTTCTTT.

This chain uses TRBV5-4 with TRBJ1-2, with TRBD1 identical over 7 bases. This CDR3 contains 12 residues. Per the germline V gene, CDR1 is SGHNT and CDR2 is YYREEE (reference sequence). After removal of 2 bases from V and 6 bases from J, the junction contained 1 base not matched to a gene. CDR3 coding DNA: TGTGCCAGCAGCTTCGGGACAGATGGCTACACCTTC. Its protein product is CASSFGTDGYTF.

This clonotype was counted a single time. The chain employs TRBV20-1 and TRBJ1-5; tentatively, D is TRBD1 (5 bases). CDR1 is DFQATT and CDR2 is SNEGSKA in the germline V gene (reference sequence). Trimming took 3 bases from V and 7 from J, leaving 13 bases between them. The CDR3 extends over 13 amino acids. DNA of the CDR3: TGCAGTGCTAGTCGGGACGAAGACCAGCCCCAGCATTTT. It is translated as CSASRDEDQPQHF.